Following are 27 T cell receptor beta chains from one sample sequenced in a study of T-cell reconstitution after alpha-beta-depleted transplantation in children. Unique molecular identifiers were incorporated when the TCRbeta library was constructed. From the PCR reads, TCRdb called clonotypes with MiXCR, one entry per CDR3 protein. The sample lists 450,000 to 600,000 distinct CDR3 sequences, over 9.5% occurring once. The material sequenced was PBMCs, taken before TCRalphabeta/CD19-depleted stem cell transplant. Receptors were obtained from a child aged 2 to 9 with inherited bone marrow failure, due to receive a stem cell transplant.

There are many counts of this clonotype. J is TRBJ2-1 and V is TRBV15; 7 nucleotides align to TRBD2. The junction had 16 bases not matched to a gene; V was cut back by 1 base and J by 7 bases. Germline-derived CDR1 and CDR2 are LNHNV and YYDKDF (reference sequence). This CDR3 has 18 amino acids. CDR3 amino acids: CATSRVWGREEGWNEQFF. The DNA for the CDR3 is TGTGCCACCAGCAGAGTCTGGGGTCGGGAGGAGGGGTGGAATGAGCAGTTCTTC.

This clonotype came up a few times. J is TRBJ2-1 and V is TRBV29-1; the match to TRBD1 covers 8 bases. Germline V lookup: CDR1 SQVTM, CDR2 ANQGSEA. Trimming took 3 bases from V and 8 from J; bases not matched to a gene: 3. CDR3 length: 12 amino acids. Written as DNA, the CDR3 is TGCAGCGTTGACAGGGGGCTGGATGAGCAGTTCTTC. Translation gives CSVDRGLDEQFF.

The sample holds many counts of this clonotype. This chain joins TRBV7-7 and TRBJ2-1; D is unresolved. The CDR3 runs to 14 residues. V was trimmed by 5 bases and J by 5 bases, leaving 13 bases between them. CDR1 is SSHAT and CDR2 is FNYEAQ in the germline V gene (reference sequence). The CDR3 loop is CASSPNTGHNEQFF. The CDR3 nucleotides are TGTGCCAGCAGCCCGAATACTGGACACAATGAGCAGTTCTTC.

This clonotype was counted many times. This chain's CDR3 is CASSPGGAEWNEQYF. The DNA for the CDR3 is TGTGCCAGCAGCCCTGGGGGAGCGGAGTGGAACGAGCAGTACTTC. This sequence joins TRBV7-9 and TRBJ2-7; either TRBD1 or TRBD2 may supply D (5 bases each). In germline, CDR1 is SEHNR, CDR2 FQNEAQ (reference sequence). The CDR3 loop spans 15 amino acids. Trimming cost V 5 bases and J 5 bases, with 19 bases left between them.

This clonotype appeared many times. The chain uses TRBV5-6 and TRBJ2-7; tentative D call: TRBD2 (5 bases). The CDR3 consists of 14 residues. Germline V CDR1 and CDR2: SGHDT, YYEEEE. V lost 3 bases and J lost 5, with 15 bases in between. The CDR3 spells CASSWVALVHEQYF. The CDR3 region has the DNA TGTGCCAGCAGCTGGGTAGCGTTAGTGCACGAGCAGTACTTC.

There are many counts of this clonotype. The chain combines TRBV7-9 with TRBJ2-1, with 12 positions matching TRBD2. The CDR3 totals 17 residues. Germline CDR1 and CDR2: SEHNR and FQNEAQ (reference sequence). With V trimmed by 4 bases and J by 2 bases, 6 bases remained unmatched. The CDR3 reads CASSSRTSGTPYNEQFF. The DNA for the CDR3 is TGTGCCAGCAGCTCAAGGACTAGCGGGACTCCCTACAATGAGCAGTTCTTC.

This clonotype was seen many times. This chain uses TRBV12-3 or TRBV12-4 with TRBJ1-2; a possible D gene is TRBD1 (6 bases). Trimming took off 6 bases at V and 8 bases at J, with 16 bases between the two ends. CDR3 length: 13 residues. CDR3 in amino acids: CASSPLRTVGYTF. Here the CDR3 DNA reads TGTGCCAGCAGCCCTTTACGGACAGTCGGCTACACCTTC.

This clonotype came up many times. The chain recombines TRBV7-2 with TRBJ2-3; 7 positions match TRBD1. V was pared by 3 bases and J by 1 base, with 7 bases of the junction left unmatched. This CDR3 spans 16 amino acids. Germline V gene lookup returns CDR1 SGHTA and CDR2 FQGNSA. CDR3 in DNA: TGTGCCAGCAGCTTTACGACAGGGTGGGGCACAGATACGCAGTATTTT. Amino acid sequence: CASSFTTGWGTDTQYF.

The chain uses TRBV4-2 and TRBJ1-4; 7 bases map to TRBD1. V lost 1 base and J lost 8; bases outside the gene matches: 7. CDR3 size: 15 residues. In germline, CDR1 is LGHNA, CDR2 YNFKEQ. The CDR3 DNA sequence: TGTGCCAGCAGCCAAGGGCCAGGGGGACGGGAAAAACTGTTTTTT. Translation: CASSQGPGGREKLFF.

This clonotype was found many times. The chain has TRBV5-1 and TRBJ2-7; 8 positions agree with TRBD2. Germline V gene data show CDR1 as SGHRS and CDR2 as YFSETQ. J lost 0 bases, V lost 5 bases, and 7 bases had no gene match. The CDR3 extends over 15 amino acids. The CDR3 loop is CASRSSGSLSYEQYF. CDR3 in DNA: TGCGCCAGCAGGTCAAGCGGGAGTCTCTCCTACGAGCAGTACTTC. Variable domain in full (rest from reference TRBV5-1 and TRBJ2-7): KAGVTQTPRYLIKTRGQQVTLSCSPISGHRSVSWYQQTPGQGLQFLFEYFSETQRNKGNFPGRFSGRQFSNSRSEMNVSTLELGDSALYLCASRSSGSLSYEQYFGPGTRLTVT.

This clonotype has a count of ten or more. The chain employs TRBV9 and TRBJ2-2; 13 bases line up with TRBD2. Per the germline V gene, CDR1 is SGDLS and CDR2 is YYNGEE. Trimming took 4 bases from V and 7 from J; bases not matched to a gene: 4. The CDR3 is 15 residues long. The CDR3, as DNA: TGTGCCAGCAGCCCCGGACTAGCGGGAGTCGGGGAGCTGTTTTTT. Translation gives CASSPGLAGVGELFF.

This CDR3 reads CASSLEGWSYDEQFF. The DNA for the CDR3 is TGTGCCAGCAGCTTGGAGGGCTGGTCGTACGATGAGCAGTTCTTC. V is TRBV5-5 and J is TRBJ2-1; no definite D call. The CDR3 sequence is 15 residues long. Trimming took off 0 bases at V and 8 bases at J, with 15 bases between the two ends. The V gene's germline CDR1 is SGHKS and CDR2 YYEKEE (reference sequence). Drawing the rest from reference TRBV5-5 and TRBJ2-1, the complete variable domain is DAGVTQSPTHLIKTRGQQVTLRCSPISGHKSVSWYQQVLGQGPQFIFQYYEKEERGRGNFPDRFSARQFPNYSSELNVNALLLGDSALYLCASSLEGWSYDEQFFGPGTRLTVL.

The rearrangement joins TRBV11-2 to TRBJ2-5, with 10 bases aligning to TRBD2. V was pared by 0 bases and J by 5 bases, with 6 bases of the junction left unmatched. Germline V gene lookup returns CDR1 SGHAT and CDR2 FQNNGV. CDR3 length: 16 residues. This chain's CDR3 is CASSLDRLAGVETQYF. The CDR3 nucleotides read TGTGCCAGCAGCTTAGATCGCCTAGCGGGAGTTGAGACCCAGTACTTC.

This clonotype appeared many times. The chain recombines TRBV6-2 or TRBV6-3 with TRBJ2-1; 7 bases map to TRBD1. The CDR3 length is 15 residues. V was clipped by 1 base and J by 5 bases; unmatched bases: 5. The germline gives CDR1 MNHEY, CDR2 SVGEGT. Written as DNA, the CDR3 is TGTGCCAGCAGTTACTTTGGACAGGTAGACAATGAGCAGTTCTTC. Translating gives CASSYFGQVDNEQFF.

This clonotype was observed at least ten times. This sequence joins TRBV11-2 and TRBJ2-1; tentative D call: TRBD2 (6 bases). Germline assignment: CDR1 SGHAT and CDR2 FQNNGV. Trimming shortened V by 0 bases and J by 6 bases, and 12 bases separated the two germline ends. CDR3 length: 15 amino acids. CDR3 DNA: TGTGCCAGCAGCTTAGACCCAGGAGGGGTCAATGAGCAGTTCTTC. It is translated as CASSLDPGGVNEQFF.

This clonotype was found many times. This chain connects TRBV4-3 to TRBJ2-3, with a tentative D call TRBD2 (7 bases). The CDR3 is 16 amino acids. Germline V gene sequence: CDR1 LGHNA, CDR2 YSLEER. The germline V and J ends were trimmed by 4 bases and 2 bases, with 16 bases remaining between them. CDR3: CASSLRGLLDTDTQYF. For the CDR3, the DNA is TGCGCCAGCAGCCTCAGGGGACTATTGGACACAGATACGCAGTATTTT.

Note on this clonotype: A much larger clone lies a single base off, so this may be a read error. The CDR3 sequence: CSARVNSNKPQHF. Written as DNA, the CDR3 is TGCAGTGCTAGGGTCAATAGCAATAAGCCCCAGCATTTT. This rearrangement joins TRBV20-1 to TRBJ1-5; D remains ambiguous. This CDR3 region has 13 residues. The germline gives CDR1 DFQATT, CDR2 SNEGSKA (reference sequence).

This clonotype was seen more than once but under ten times. CDR3 sequence (DNA): TGCGCCAGCAGCCAAGGTTTTTACAATGAGCAGTTCTTC. Translating gives CASSQGFYNEQFF. The rearrangement uses TRBV4-3 and TRBJ2-1; D not certain. The CDR3 totals 13 residues. V lost 1 base and J 4 bases, leaving 5 bases between the germline ends. The germline CDR1 and CDR2 sequences are LGHNA and YSLEER.

On this clonotype: One base away lies a much larger clone, so this may be a sequencing read error. V usage is TRBV29-1 and J usage is TRBJ2-1; no clear D gene. V dropped 4 bases and J dropped 6 bases, with 16 bases sitting between them. This CDR3 has 14 amino acids. Looked up from germline, CDR1 is SQVTM and CDR2 is ANQGSEA. Here the CDR3 reads CSVVGSGLINEQFF. The CDR3 nucleotides are TGCAGCGTTGTAGGGTCTGGCTTGATCAATGAGCAGTTCTTC.

This clonotype was picked up many times. The rearrangement links TRBV3-1 to TRBJ2-5; 8 bases agree with TRBD2. Germline loops: CDR1 LGHDT, CDR2 YNNKEL (reference sequence). The CDR3 spans 15 residues. J gave up 2 bases and V 4 bases, and 6 bases lay outside the gene matches. CDR3: CASSPGLGRQETQYF. The CDR3 DNA is TGTGCCAGCAGCCCGGGACTAGGGAGGCAAGAGACCCAGTACTTC.

This clonotype was seen at least ten times. The V call is TRBV24-1, the J call TRBJ2-6; possibly TRBD1 for D (6 bases). This CDR3 contains 15 residues. Between the trimmed V and J ends, which lost 9 bases and 0 bases, there was a span of 11 bases. CDR1 is KGHDR, CDR2 SFDVKD, per germline. CDR3 DNA sequence: TGTGCCACCGGTTCAGGGGACTCTGGGGCCAACGTCCTGACTTTC. It encodes CATGSGDSGANVLTF.

This clonotype was seen only a few times. This chain connects TRBV20-1 to TRBJ1-5, with D unclear. CDR3 length: 14 amino acids. V gave up 3 bases and J gave up 2 bases, with 11 bases separating them. CDR1 is DFQATT and CDR2 is SNEGSKA in the germline V gene (reference sequence). The CDR3 DNA reads as TGCAGTGCTAGTCCTGGGAACCGCAATCAGCCCCAGCATTTT. Protein product: CSASPGNRNQPQHF.

This clonotype came up many times. V and J are TRBV20-1 and TRBJ2-5, with no clear D. The germline gives CDR1 DFQATT, CDR2 SNEGSKA (reference sequence). The V end was cut by 4 bases, the J end by 1 base, with 19 bases between. This CDR3 comprises 16 residues. The CDR3 reads CSAKSGQDGSQETQYF. In DNA, the CDR3 is TGCAGTGCTAAATCCGGGCAGGACGGTAGCCAAGAGACCCAGTACTTC.

The chain has TRBV20-1 and TRBJ1-1; D not resolved. Germline V gene data show CDR1 as DFQATT and CDR2 as SNEGSKA (reference sequence). The germline V and J ends were trimmed by 6 bases and 4 bases, with 27 bases remaining between them. This CDR3 region has 17 residues. The CDR3, as DNA: TGCAGTGCCCTCCAACGGGCCCTCGGATTTTTCGGCACTGAAGCTTTCTTT. This codes for CSALQRALGFFGTEAFF.

This clonotype has a handful of counts. CDR3 nucleotides: TGTGCCAGCAGCTTATGGCTAGCGGGAGGGACAGATACGCAGTATTTT. It is translated as CASSLWLAGGTDTQYF. V usage is TRBV13 and J usage is TRBJ2-3, with TRBD2 matching 12 bases. The CDR3 contains 16 residues. V trimming: 2 bases; J trimming: 3 bases; junction bases outside the gene matches: 3. In germline, CDR1 is PRHDT, CDR2 FYEKMQ (reference sequence).

This clonotype was counted only a few times. This chain uses TRBV28 with TRBJ1-4; D might be TRBD1 (5 bases). V was shortened by 2 bases and J by 0 bases, with 13 bases between the two germline ends. CDR3 length: 17 amino acids. Germline lookup yields CDR1 MDHEN and CDR2 SYDVKM. The DNA of the CDR3 is TGTGCCAGCAGTTTAGCTACAGGATCTGCAACTAATGAAAAACTGTTTTTT. Its translation is CASSLATGSATNEKLFF.

This clonotype came up many times. The chain combines TRBV28 with TRBJ2-7, with 7 bases fitting TRBD1. V was clipped by 5 bases and J by 2 bases; unmatched bases: 15. The CDR3 is 17 residues long. Germline CDR1 reads MDHEN; CDR2 reads SYDVKM. The CDR3 here is CASSLLYTRQGTYEQYF. The CDR3, as DNA: TGTGCCAGCAGTCTCCTCTATACCCGACAGGGAACCTACGAGCAGTACTTC. Looking up the rest from reference TRBV28 and TRBJ2-7 gives the full variable domain: DVKVTQSSRYLVKRTGEKVFLECVQDMDHENMFWYRQDPGLGLRLIYFSYDVKMKEKGDIPEGYSVSREKKERFSLILESASTNQTSMYLCASSLLYTRQGTYEQYFGPGTRLTVT.